Sequencing of this T cell receptor (beta chain) was carried out in a study of identical twins. Germline CDR1 reads SGHRS; CDR2 reads YFSETQ. The germline V and J ends were trimmed by 5 bases and 5 bases, with 5 bases remaining between them. This CDR3 has 12 amino acids. Concerning this clonotype itself: Its target is unknown.

Study conclusions and caveats: Model-predicted out-of-frame TCR alpha sharing fell below observed values in monozygotic twins.

Everyone who gave samples was a healthy Caucasian. Each CDR3 protein gets one entry after TCRdb re-called the 5' RACE reads with MiXCR. The table lists roughly 280,000 distinct CDR3 sequences, more than 8% of them singletons. These data also featured in a second study, about yellow fever vaccine responses in identical twins. According to that study: Vaccine T cell responses of twins reportedly seemed partly convergent and partly personalized.

The receptor was isolated from a woman between 18 and 29 years old in good health. The sample consisted of CD8+ T cells sorted from blood. This rearrangement joins TRBV5-1 to TRBJ1-6, with D uncertain. The CDR3 spells CASRGDNSPLHF. CDR3 nucleotide sequence: TGCGCCAGCAGAGGAGATAATTCACCCCTCCACTTT.